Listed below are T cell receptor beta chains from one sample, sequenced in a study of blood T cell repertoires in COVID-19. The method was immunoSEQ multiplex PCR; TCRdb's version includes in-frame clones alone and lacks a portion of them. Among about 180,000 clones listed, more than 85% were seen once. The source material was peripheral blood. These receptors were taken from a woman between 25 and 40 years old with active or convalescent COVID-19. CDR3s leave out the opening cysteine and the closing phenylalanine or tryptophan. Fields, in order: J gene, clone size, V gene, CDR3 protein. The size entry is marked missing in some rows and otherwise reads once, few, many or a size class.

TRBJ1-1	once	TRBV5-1	ASSSKRTGDLTEAF
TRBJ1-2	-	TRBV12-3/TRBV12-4	ASIFGQGNGYT
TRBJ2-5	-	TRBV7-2	ASSLLREETQY
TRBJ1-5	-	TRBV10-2	ASSGSGGGRNGNQPQH
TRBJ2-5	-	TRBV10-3	AISERGEQETQY
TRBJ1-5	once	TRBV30	AWSVTEGGPQH
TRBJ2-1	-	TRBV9	ASSLLAGGPYNEQF
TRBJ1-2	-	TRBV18	ASSPGQGHYGYT
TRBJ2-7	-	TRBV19	ASTLTGSGEQY
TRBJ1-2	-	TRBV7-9	ASSSQGAYGDGYT
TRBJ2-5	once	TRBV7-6	ASSLGRPSVTETQY
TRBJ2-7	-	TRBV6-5	ASSYSPTGGPYEQY
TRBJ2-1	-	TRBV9	ASSVESRPHEQF
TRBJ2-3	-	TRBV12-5	ASAWGEADTQY
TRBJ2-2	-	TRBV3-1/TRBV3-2	ASSQGASGELF
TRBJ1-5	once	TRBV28	ASSLVQYNNQPQH
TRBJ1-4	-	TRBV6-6	ASISRSVASNEKLF
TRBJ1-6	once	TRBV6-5	ASSRTGVYNSPLH
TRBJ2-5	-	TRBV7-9	ASSLLIPEGETQY
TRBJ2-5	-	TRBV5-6	ASRQLALETQY
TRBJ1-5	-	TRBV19	ASSTWDSSNQPQH